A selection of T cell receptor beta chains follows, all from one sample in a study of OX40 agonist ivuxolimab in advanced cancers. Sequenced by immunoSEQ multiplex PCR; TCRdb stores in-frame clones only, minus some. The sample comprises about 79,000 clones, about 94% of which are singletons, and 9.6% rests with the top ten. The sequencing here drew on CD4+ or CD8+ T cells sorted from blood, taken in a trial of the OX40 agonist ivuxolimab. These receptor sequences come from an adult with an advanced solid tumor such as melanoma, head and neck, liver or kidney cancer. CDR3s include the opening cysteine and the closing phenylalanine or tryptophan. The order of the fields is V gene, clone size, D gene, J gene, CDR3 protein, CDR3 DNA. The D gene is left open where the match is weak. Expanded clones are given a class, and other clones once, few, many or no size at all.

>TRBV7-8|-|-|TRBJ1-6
CASSLEVRPGPLHF
TGTGCCAGCAGCTTAGAAGTTCGGCCCGGACCCCTCCACTTT
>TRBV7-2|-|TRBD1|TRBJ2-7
CASSLGQGHYEQYF
TGTGCCAGCAGCTTAGGACAGGGGCACTACGAGCAGTACTTC
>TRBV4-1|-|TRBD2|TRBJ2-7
CASNLSCGRAVEQYF
TGCGCCAGCAACTTATCTTGCGGGAGGGCCGTCGAGCAGTACTTC
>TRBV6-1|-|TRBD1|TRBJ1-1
CASSDLDRGVEAFF
TGTGCCAGCAGTGACTTAGACAGGGGGGTTGAAGCTTTCTTT
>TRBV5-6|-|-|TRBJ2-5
CASSRGTGRETQYF
TGTGCCAGCAGCCGGGGGACGGGACGGGAGACCCAGTACTTC
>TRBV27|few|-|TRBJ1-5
CASRWGVNQPQHF
TGTGCCAGCAGATGGGGCGTCAATCAGCCCCAGCATTTT
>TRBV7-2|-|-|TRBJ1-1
CASSLTGMNTEAFF
TGTGCCAGCAGCTTAACGGGGATGAACACTGAAGCTTTCTTT
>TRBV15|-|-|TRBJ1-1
CATSGRSNTEAFF
TGTGCCACCTCTGGGAGGTCGAACACTGAAGCTTTCTTT
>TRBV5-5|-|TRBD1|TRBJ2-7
CASSSLQGSYEQYF
TGTGCCAGCAGCTCTTTACAGGGGAGCTACGAGCAGTACTTC
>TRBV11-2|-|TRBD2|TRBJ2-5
CASEGGGAQETQYF
TGTGCCAGCGAGGGCGGGGGGGCCCAAGAGACCCAGTACTTC